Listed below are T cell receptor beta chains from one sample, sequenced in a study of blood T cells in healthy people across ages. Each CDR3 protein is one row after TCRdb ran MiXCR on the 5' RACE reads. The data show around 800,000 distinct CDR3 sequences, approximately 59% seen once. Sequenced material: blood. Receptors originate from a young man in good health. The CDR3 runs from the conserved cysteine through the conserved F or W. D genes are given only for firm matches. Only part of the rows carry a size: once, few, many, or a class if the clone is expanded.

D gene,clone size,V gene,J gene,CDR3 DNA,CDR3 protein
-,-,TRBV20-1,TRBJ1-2,TGCAGTGCTAGCAGAGGGGGGCGGCGCTACACCTTC,CSASRGGRRYTF
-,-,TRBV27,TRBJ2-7,TGTGCCAGCAGCCCGGGGAGGACGAACGAGCAGTACTTC,CASSPGRTNEQYF
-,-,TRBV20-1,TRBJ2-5,TGCAGTGCTAGAGCGTCGAGGGGAAGAAGTCTCCAAGAGACCCAGTACTTC,CSARASRGRSLQETQYF
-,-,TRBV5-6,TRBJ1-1,TGTGCCAGCAGCTTGGCTGGCTCAACCAACACTGAAGCTTTCTTT,CASSLAGSTNTEAFF
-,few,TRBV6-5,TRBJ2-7,TGTGCCAGCAGTTCCGCGGATTTCGAGCAGTACTTC,CASSSADFEQYF
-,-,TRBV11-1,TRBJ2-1,TGTGCCAGCAGCTCCCTTACAGAGACCCAGTTCTTC,CASSSLTETQFF
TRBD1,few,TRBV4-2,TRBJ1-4,TGTGCCAGCAGCCAATTGGGGAACAGGGGACGGGAAAAACTGTTTTTT,CASSQLGNRGREKLFF
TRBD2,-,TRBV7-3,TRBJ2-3,TGTGCCAGCAGCCTGACTAGCGGGGGGACCCCAGATACGCAGTATTTT,CASSLTSGGTPDTQYF
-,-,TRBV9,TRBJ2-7,TGTGCCAGCAGCGTAGAAGCGGACCCTCTATTGGAGCAGTACTTC,CASSVEADPLLEQYF
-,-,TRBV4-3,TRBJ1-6,TGCGCCAGCAGCCAAGATTGGCAGGGATCTTCACCCCTCCACTTT,CASSQDWQGSSPLHF
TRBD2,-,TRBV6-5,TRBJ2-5,TGTGCCAGCAGTTACCTCCTCAGCGGGGGGGCCCCAGAGACCCAGTACTTC,CASSYLLSGGAPETQYF
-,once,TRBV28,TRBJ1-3,TGTGCCAGCAGTTTGGAAAGTCGCCGGACCACTGGAAACACCATATATTTT,CASSLESRRTTGNTIYF
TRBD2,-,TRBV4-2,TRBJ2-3,TGTGCCAGCAGCCAAGAAATCATAGCGGGGGGGCACACAGATACGCAGTATTTT,CASSQEIIAGGHTDTQYF
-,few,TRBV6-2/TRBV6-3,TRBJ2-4,TGTGCCAGCACCCCGGGACTGTGGAACATTCAGTACTTC,CASTPGLWNIQYF
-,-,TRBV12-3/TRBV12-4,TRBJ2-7,TGTGCCAGCAGTGGGACGGAATCCTTCGACGAGCAGTACTTC,CASSGTESFDEQYF
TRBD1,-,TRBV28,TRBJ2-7,TGTGCCTCCGGGACAGGGCCCTACGAGCAGTACTTC,CASGTGPYEQYF
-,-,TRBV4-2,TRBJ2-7,TGTGCCAGCAGCCAAGAAGGGGCCGAATACTCCTACGAGCAGTACTTC,CASSQEGAEYSYEQYF
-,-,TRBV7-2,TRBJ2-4,TGTGCCAGCAGCGCGGACCAGACGAAAAACATTCAGTACTTC,CASSADQTKNIQYF
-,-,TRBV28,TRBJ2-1,TGTGCCAGCCACTCGGCCCCCGGTTCCCACAATGAGCAGTTCTTC,CASHSAPGSHNEQFF
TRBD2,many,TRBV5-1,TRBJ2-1,TGCGCCAGCAGCTTGGCATCAACTAGCGGGGGGGCGAATGAGCAGTTCTTC,CASSLASTSGGANEQFF
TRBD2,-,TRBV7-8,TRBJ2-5,TGTGCCAGCAGCTCCGGGACTAGACGGTACCAAGAGACCCAGTACTTC,CASSSGTRRYQETQYF
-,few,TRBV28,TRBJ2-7,TGTGCCAGCAGTGGGGCTGAAGCACCCGGGAAGTACGAGCAGTACTTC,CASSGAEAPGKYEQYF
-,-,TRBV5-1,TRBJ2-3,TGCGCCAGCAACCTAGGCCGTAGGGGTATCGATACGCAGTATTTT,CASNLGRRGIDTQYF
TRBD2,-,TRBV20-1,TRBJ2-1,TGCAGTGCTCTACCCGGGACTAAGGATGAGCAGTTCTTC,CSALPGTKDEQFF
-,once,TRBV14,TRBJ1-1,TGTGCCAGCAGCCAATCCTTGAACACTGAAGCTTTCTTT,CASSQSLNTEAFF
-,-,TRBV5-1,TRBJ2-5,TGCGCCAGCAGCCCCACTGGGACGGAGACCCAGTACTTC,CASSPTGTETQYF
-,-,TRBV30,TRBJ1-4,TGTGCCTGGAACCCGATTAGTAATGAAAAACTGTTTTTT,CAWNPISNEKLFF
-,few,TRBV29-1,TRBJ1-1,TGCAGCGTTGAAATGTCCCGGGAGAACACTGAAGCTTTCTTT,CSVEMSRENTEAFF